These T cell receptor beta chains were read from a single sample in a study of shared clonotypes between healthy human individuals. Clones were sequenced by immunoSEQ multiplex PCR, and TCRdb holds only the in-frame ones, with some missing. This table has about 480,000 clones, about 75% appearing once. The sequenced sample was PBMCs. The receptors derive from a woman aged 40 to 49 in good health. Some clones in this sample may be carry-over from other donors' samples. CDR3s include the opening cysteine and the closing phenylalanine or tryptophan. The order of the fields is clone size, J gene, D gene, V gene, CDR3 DNA, CDR3 protein. The D gene is left open where the match is weak. Size is stated for part of the rows, as once, few or many counts, or as a class when the clone is expanded.

abundance: NA; j_gene: TRBJ2-4; d_gene: NA; v_gene: TRBV28; CDR3nt: TGTGCCAGCAGTACATGGCCAAACATTCAGTACTTC; CDR3aa: CASSTWPNIQYF
abundance: many; j_gene: TRBJ1-5; d_gene: NA; v_gene: TRBV5-6; CDR3nt: TGTGCCAGCAGCTTACAGTATAGCAATCAGCCCCAGCATTTT; CDR3aa: CASSLQYSNQPQHF
abundance: NA; j_gene: TRBJ2-6; d_gene: NA; v_gene: TRBV10-3; CDR3nt: TGTGCCATCAGAGCACAGGGAAACTCTGGGGCCAACGTCCTGACTTTC; CDR3aa: CAIRAQGNSGANVLTF
abundance: NA; j_gene: TRBJ2-4; d_gene: TRBD1; v_gene: TRBV25-1; CDR3nt: TGTGCCAGCAGTACTACAGGGGGGAGTGACATTCAGTACTTC; CDR3aa: CASSTTGGSDIQYF
abundance: NA; j_gene: TRBJ2-5; d_gene: TRBD1; v_gene: TRBV5-4; CDR3nt: TGTGCCAGCAGCCGAGGGGGACAGGGACAGGGAGAGACCCAGTACTTC; CDR3aa: CASSRGGQGQGETQYF
abundance: NA; j_gene: TRBJ1-6; d_gene: NA; v_gene: TRBV2; CDR3nt: TGTGCCAGCAACAGGGAGAGCTCCTATAATTCACCCCTCCACTTT; CDR3aa: CASNRESSYNSPLHF
abundance: NA; j_gene: TRBJ1-5; d_gene: NA; v_gene: TRBV7-2; CDR3nt: TGTGCCAGCAGCTTAGCACCGCCCGGAGTTCAGCCCCAGCATTTT; CDR3aa: CASSLAPPGVQPQHF
abundance: NA; j_gene: TRBJ1-5; d_gene: NA; v_gene: TRBV9; CDR3nt: TGTGCCAGCAGCGTAGAAGCCCAAGGTCAGCCCCAGCATTTT; CDR3aa: CASSVEAQGQPQHF
abundance: NA; j_gene: TRBJ2-7; d_gene: TRBD2; v_gene: TRBV5-1; CDR3nt: TGCGCCAGCAGCTTGGAGTCTAGCGGGTACTACGAGCAGTACTTC; CDR3aa: CASSLESSGYYEQYF
abundance: few; j_gene: TRBJ1-1; d_gene: TRBD1; v_gene: TRBV2; CDR3nt: TGTGCCAGCAGTACGGACAGGGGGTCCACTGAAGCTTTCTTT; CDR3aa: CASSTDRGSTEAFF
abundance: once; j_gene: TRBJ2-1; d_gene: TRBD2; v_gene: TRBV18; CDR3nt: TGTGCCAGCTCAACCGGGACTAGCGGGACGTACAATGAGCAGTTCTTC; CDR3aa: CASSTGTSGTYNEQFF
abundance: NA; j_gene: TRBJ2-1; d_gene: TRBD2; v_gene: TRBV19; CDR3nt: TGTGCCAGTAGAAAGAGGACTAGCGGAATAAGCTCCTACAATGAGCAGTTCTTC; CDR3aa: CASRKRTSGISSYNEQFF
abundance: few; j_gene: TRBJ1-4; d_gene: NA; v_gene: TRBV4-1; CDR3nt: TGCGCCAGCAGCCAAATACAGGAAAAACTGTTTTTT; CDR3aa: CASSQIQEKLFF
abundance: NA; j_gene: TRBJ2-3; d_gene: NA; v_gene: TRBV7-2; CDR3nt: TGTGCCAGCAGCCTCGGTACCGGTGGCACGCAGTATTTT; CDR3aa: CASSLGTGGTQYF
abundance: NA; j_gene: TRBJ2-7; d_gene: NA; v_gene: TRBV7-9; CDR3nt: TGTGCCAGCAGCTTCTCCTCTGGGGACGAGCAGTACTTC; CDR3aa: CASSFSSGDEQYF
abundance: NA; j_gene: TRBJ2-2; d_gene: NA; v_gene: TRBV18; CDR3nt: TGTGCCAGCTCACCACCTGGCAGGGGGAACACCGGGGAGCTGTTTTTT; CDR3aa: CASSPPGRGNTGELFF
abundance: NA; j_gene: TRBJ2-2; d_gene: TRBD2; v_gene: TRBV4-2; CDR3nt: TGTGCCAGCAAGGTGGGACTAAGGATGGTCGGGGAGCTGTTTTTT; CDR3aa: CASKVGLRMVGELFF
abundance: medium-sized; j_gene: TRBJ1-1; d_gene: NA; v_gene: TRBV5-1; CDR3nt: TGCGCCAGCAGCGCGGACACGTACACTGAAGCTTTCTTT; CDR3aa: CASSADTYTEAFF
abundance: NA; j_gene: TRBJ1-5; d_gene: NA; v_gene: TRBV7-2; CDR3nt: TGTGCCAGCAGCTTAGAAAGGTCCCGCGTTCAGCCCCAGCATTTT; CDR3aa: CASSLERSRVQPQHF
abundance: NA; j_gene: TRBJ2-5; d_gene: NA; v_gene: TRBV5-1; CDR3nt: TGCGCCAGCAGCTTGGTGGTGGCAGGGCGAGAGACCCAGTACTTC; CDR3aa: CASSLVVAGRETQYF
abundance: few; j_gene: TRBJ2-5; d_gene: NA; v_gene: TRBV7-7; CDR3nt: TGTGCTAGCAGCTTAGGGTTATTGGGGACCCAGTACTTC; CDR3aa: CASSLGLLGTQYF
abundance: few; j_gene: TRBJ1-1; d_gene: NA; v_gene: TRBV4-2; CDR3nt: TGTGCCAGCAGCCAAGCGGGTGGAGGCCGAACTGAAGCTTTCTTT; CDR3aa: CASSQAGGGRTEAFF
abundance: NA; j_gene: TRBJ2-1; d_gene: NA; v_gene: TRBV2; CDR3nt: TGTGCCAGCAGTGGCAACAATGAGCAGTTCTTC; CDR3aa: CASSGNNEQFF
abundance: few; j_gene: TRBJ2-5; d_gene: NA; v_gene: TRBV23-1; CDR3nt: TGCGCCAGCAGTCAATCAGATGAGACCCAGTACTTC; CDR3aa: CASSQSDETQYF
abundance: NA; j_gene: TRBJ2-1; d_gene: TRBD2; v_gene: TRBV29-1; CDR3nt: TGCAGCGTTCTTGGACTAGCTGACAATGAGCAGTTCTTC; CDR3aa: CSVLGLADNEQFF
abundance: NA; j_gene: TRBJ2-5; d_gene: NA; v_gene: TRBV4-3; CDR3nt: TGCGCCAGCAGCCAAGTTAAGGGGCAGACCCAGTACTTC; CDR3aa: CASSQVKGQTQYF
abundance: NA; j_gene: TRBJ2-1; d_gene: TRBD2; v_gene: TRBV11-3; CDR3nt: TGTGCCAGCAGCTCCGGGACTAGCGGCTACAATGAGCAGTTCTTC; CDR3aa: CASSSGTSGYNEQFF
abundance: NA; j_gene: TRBJ2-3; d_gene: TRBD2; v_gene: TRBV4-3; CDR3nt: TGCGCCAGCAGCCAAGAGGGTCCCTTAGCGGGAGTAGAAAGGGGCACAGATACGCAGTATTTT; CDR3aa: CASSQEGPLAGVERGTDTQYF
abundance: NA; j_gene: TRBJ2-3; d_gene: TRBD2; v_gene: TRBV18; CDR3nt: TGTGCCAGCTCTCCTCTAGCGGGAGGATCAGATACGCAGTATTTT; CDR3aa: CASSPLAGGSDTQYF
abundance: few; j_gene: TRBJ2-7; d_gene: NA; v_gene: TRBV4-2; CDR3nt: TGTGCCAGCAGCCAAGACCGGGGCAGCTCCTACGAGCAGTACTTC; CDR3aa: CASSQDRGSSYEQYF
abundance: NA; j_gene: TRBJ2-3; d_gene: NA; v_gene: TRBV4-2; CDR3nt: TGTGCCAGCAGCCAAGTGGACACCACAGATACGCAGTATTTT; CDR3aa: CASSQVDTTDTQYF
abundance: NA; j_gene: TRBJ2-7; d_gene: NA; v_gene: TRBV11-2; CDR3nt: TGTGCCAGCAGGCCTGACGGCTCCTACGAGCAGTACTTC; CDR3aa: CASRPDGSYEQYF
abundance: NA; j_gene: TRBJ2-7; d_gene: NA; v_gene: TRBV7-6; CDR3nt: TGTGCCAGCAGCTTAGGGGGAGACGAGCAGTACTTC; CDR3aa: CASSLGGDEQYF
abundance: NA; j_gene: TRBJ2-7; d_gene: TRBD1; v_gene: TRBV19; CDR3nt: TGTGCCAGTAGTATATCCCGGGACAGGGGCTACGAGCAGTACTTC; CDR3aa: CASSISRDRGYEQYF
abundance: few; j_gene: TRBJ2-1; d_gene: TRBD2; v_gene: TRBV7-9; CDR3nt: TGTGCCAGCAGCTCCCTAGCGGGCTCCTACAATGAGCAGTTCTTC; CDR3aa: CASSSLAGSYNEQFF
abundance: NA; j_gene: TRBJ2-1; d_gene: NA; v_gene: TRBV5-1; CDR3nt: TGCGCCAGCAGCTTGGTACAGGCCGAGCAGTTCTTC; CDR3aa: CASSLVQAEQFF
abundance: NA; j_gene: TRBJ1-1; d_gene: NA; v_gene: TRBV28; CDR3nt: TGTGCCAGCAGTCCAGGGAATATGAACACTGAAGCTTTCTTT; CDR3aa: CASSPGNMNTEAFF
abundance: NA; j_gene: TRBJ2-7; d_gene: NA; v_gene: TRBV7-2; CDR3nt: TGTGCCAGCAGCTCAGAAACGGGGCTAGAGCAGTACTTC; CDR3aa: CASSSETGLEQYF
abundance: NA; j_gene: TRBJ2-1; d_gene: NA; v_gene: TRBV9; CDR3nt: TGTGCCAGCAGCGTAGTTGGAGGGATGAATGAGCAGTTCTTC; CDR3aa: CASSVVGGMNEQFF
abundance: once; j_gene: TRBJ2-1; d_gene: TRBD2; v_gene: TRBV5-1; CDR3nt: TGCGCCAGCAGCTGGACTAGCGGGGCCTACAATGAGCAGTTCTTC; CDR3aa: CASSWTSGAYNEQFF
abundance: NA; j_gene: TRBJ1-1; d_gene: NA; v_gene: TRBV19; CDR3nt: TGTGCCAGTAGTATAAGTGGGGCTTCATATATGAACACTGAAGCTTTCTTT; CDR3aa: CASSISGASYMNTEAFF
abundance: NA; j_gene: TRBJ2-1; d_gene: TRBD2; v_gene: TRBV9; CDR3nt: TGTGCCAGCAGCCCCTACGGAGCTCTAGCGGGAGCTAGCAATGAGCAGTTCTTC; CDR3aa: CASSPYGALAGASNEQFF
abundance: NA; j_gene: TRBJ1-3; d_gene: NA; v_gene: TRBV7-8; CDR3nt: TGTGCCAGCAGCGCAGACGGTAACTCTGGAAACACCATATATTTT; CDR3aa: CASSADGNSGNTIYF
abundance: NA; j_gene: TRBJ2-1; d_gene: TRBD2; v_gene: TRBV7-8; CDR3nt: TGTGCCAGCAGCACCAAAATGGGACTAGCGGAGTCCTACAATGAGCAGTTCTTC; CDR3aa: CASSTKMGLAESYNEQFF
abundance: NA; j_gene: TRBJ2-2; d_gene: NA; v_gene: TRBV5-6; CDR3nt: TGTGCCAGCAGCTTGGTCTCTTATTACACCGGGGAGCTGTTTTTT; CDR3aa: CASSLVSYYTGELFF